Listed below are T cell receptor beta chains from one sample, sequenced in a study of blood T cell repertoires in COVID-19. The protocol was immunoSEQ multiplex PCR, while the TCRdb copy is restricted to in-frame clones and leaves out a portion. Found here are 140,000 to 150,000 clones, about 87% of them singletons; the top ten hold over 8.5%. Sequencing used peripheral blood. The receptor set was obtained from a woman aged 50 to 65 with active or convalescent COVID-19. CDR3s include the opening cysteine and the closing phenylalanine or tryptophan. D genes are given only for firm matches. Size is stated for part of the rows, as once, few or many counts, or as a class when the clone is expanded.

>-|-|TRBV7-6|TRBJ2-7
TGTGCCAGCAGCTTTAATAACGAGCAGTACTTC
CASSFNNEQYF
>-|-|TRBV28|TRBJ1-3
TGTGCCAGCAGTTTATTTCCGAGTTCTGGAAACACCATATATTTT
CASSLFPSSGNTIYF
>-|-|TRBV30|TRBJ1-1
TGTGCCCAAAGGCCGGGCGGGGGCTGGTTTAAAGCTTTCTTT
CAQRPGGGWFKAFF
>-|few|TRBV5-1|TRBJ1-2
TGCGCCAGCAGCTTGGCGGCAGGTTTTAACTATGGCTACACCTTC
CASSLAAGFNYGYTF
>TRBD1|-|TRBV4-2|TRBJ2-3
TGTGCCAGCAGCCGGACAGGGTTTTCAGATACGCAGTATTTT
CASSRTGFSDTQYF
>TRBD1|-|TRBV7-8|TRBJ2-2
TGTGCCACTCGACAGGGGTTGGCCGGGGAGCTGTTTTTT
CATRQGLAGELFF
>TRBD1|-|TRBV4-1|TRBJ1-4
TGCGCCAGCAGCCAAGTTGCCTCGACAGGGTATAATGAAAAACTGTTTTTT
CASSQVASTGYNEKLFF
>TRBD1|-|TRBV2|TRBJ1-2
TGTGCCAGCAGGGGACAGGGGGGCCCCTCCGCTAACTATGGCTACACCTTC
CASRGQGGPSANYGYTF
>-|-|TRBV2|TRBJ2-3
TGTGCCAGCAGTCAGGACAGTAGCACAGATACGCAGTATTTT
CASSQDSSTDTQYF
>-|-|TRBV9|TRBJ2-5
TGTGCCAGCAGCGTAGACCCCTCTTACGAGGGAGAGACCCAGTACTTC
CASSVDPSYEGETQYF
>TRBD1|-|TRBV19|TRBJ1-2
TGTGCCAGTAGCTCGGACAGGGGCCTCTATGGCTACACCTTC
CASSSDRGLYGYTF
>-|once|TRBV4-3|TRBJ2-5
TGCGCCAGCAGCCAAGATGGGACGGGGGGCGGGGAGACCCAGTACTTC
CASSQDGTGGGETQYF
>-|-|TRBV5-1|TRBJ2-6
TGCGCCAGCACCCCTTTCTCTGGGGCCAACGTCCTGACTTTC
CASTPFSGANVLTF
>TRBD1|-|TRBV3-1/TRBV3-2|TRBJ1-2
TGTGCCAGCAGCCCTAGGGAACAGGGGAGAGGTGGCTACACCTTC
CASSPREQGRGGYTF
>TRBD2|-|TRBV24-1|TRBJ2-3
TGTGCCACCAGTGAAGGGAGGGGCACAGATACGCAGTATTTT
CATSEGRGTDTQYF
>-|-|TRBV19|TRBJ2-2
TGTGCCAGTAGTCCCAGGGGGGCTAGCGTTGTCACCGGGGAGCTGTTTTTT
CASSPRGASVVTGELFF
>-|-|TRBV7-2|TRBJ2-2
TGTGCCAGCAGCTTCTTAGCGGCGAACACCGGGGAGCTGTTTTTT
CASSFLAANTGELFF
>-|few|TRBV4-1|TRBJ1-2
TGCGCCAGCAGCCAAGAGGGGACACACTATGGCTACACCTTC
CASSQEGTHYGYTF
>TRBD1|-|TRBV11-2|TRBJ2-7
TGTGCCAGCAGCCCGGACAGGGACTACGAGCAGTACTTC
CASSPDRDYEQYF
>TRBD1|-|TRBV5-5|TRBJ1-4
TGTGCCAGTATTAGGCAGGGGGGCGAAAAACTGTTTTTT
CASIRQGGEKLFF
>-|-|TRBV5-4|TRBJ2-7
TGTGCCAGCAGCTTGGCTCCCCAGGGCTCCTACGAGCAGTACTTC
CASSLAPQGSYEQYF
>-|-|TRBV9|TRBJ2-7
TGTGCCAGCAGCGTAACTGCGGGCTACGAGCAGTACTTC
CASSVTAGYEQYF
>TRBD2|-|TRBV7-6|TRBJ2-7
TGTGCCAGCAGCTTAGCAGCGGGGGAGAGCTCCTACGAGCAGTACTTC
CASSLAAGESSYEQYF
>TRBD1|-|TRBV28|TRBJ1-1
TGTGCCAGCAGTTCACGGACAGGTGGATTTTTCACTGAAGCTTTCTTT
CASSSRTGGFFTEAFF
>-|-|TRBV6-2/TRBV6-3|TRBJ2-4
TGTGCCAGCAGCGACCTCGGAGGTAAAAAGGTCAAAAACATTCAGTACTTC
CASSDLGGKKVKNIQYF
>TRBD2|-|TRBV7-3|TRBJ2-1
TGTGCCAGCAGCGAACGGGGGGAGAATGAGCAGTTCTTC
CASSERGENEQFF
>-|-|TRBV6-2/TRBV6-3|TRBJ2-2
TGTGCCAGCAGTATCACAGGGTCGTACACCGGGGAGCTGTTTTTT
CASSITGSYTGELFF
>TRBD1|-|TRBV4-1|TRBJ1-1
TGCGCCAGCAGCCTAACGGACAGGGCGAACACTGAAGCTTTCTTT
CASSLTDRANTEAFF
>-|-|TRBV6-5|TRBJ1-1
TGTGCCAGCAGGAAGCTTCTTACAGGGAACACTGAAGCTTTCTTT
CASRKLLTGNTEAFF
>-|-|TRBV6-2/TRBV6-3|TRBJ1-1
TGTGCCAGCAGTTTGTATGCGAATGAAGCTTTCTTT
CASSLYANEAFF
>TRBD2|-|TRBV29-1|TRBJ2-5
TGCAGCGTAGGTAGCGGGAGGAAAGAGACCCAGTACTTC
CSVGSGRKETQYF
>-|-|TRBV15|TRBJ1-2
TGTGCCACCAGCAGAGGTACAGAACCCTATGGCTACACCTTC
CATSRGTEPYGYTF
>TRBD2|-|TRBV4-1|TRBJ2-1
TGCGCCAGCAGCCCTTCCCGGACTAGCGGGAGTCGGCGGGGCTACAATGAGCAGTTCTTC
CASSPSRTSGSRRGYNEQFF
>TRBD1|once|TRBV9|TRBJ2-1
TGTGCCAGCAGCGTCACAGGGGGCAGTTTCAATGAGCAGTTCTTC
CASSVTGGSFNEQFF
>-|-|TRBV21-1|TRBJ1-3
TGTGCCAGCAGCAAAGCGCTGCGGGTACAAAGGTTCGAAAACACCATATATTTT
CASSKALRVQRFENTIYF
>-|few|TRBV27|TRBJ2-7
TGTGCCAGCAGTTTGTTCTCGCAGAAGTACGAGCAGTACTTC
CASSLFSQKYEQYF
>-|-|TRBV19|TRBJ2-3
TGTGCCAGTAGTATTCGGGGTACGCAGTATTTT
CASSIRGTQYF
>-|-|TRBV5-4|TRBJ1-2
TGTGCCAGCAGCCCGAGACCCGGGACATCCTATGGCTACACCTTC
CASSPRPGTSYGYTF
>-|-|TRBV5-1|TRBJ2-4
TGCGCCAGCAGCTTAGGAACCGGAGGCATTCAGTACTTC
CASSLGTGGIQYF
>-|-|TRBV5-5|TRBJ1-3
TGTGCCAGCAGCTTGTCCGCCTCTCCTGCTCTATTATCTGGAAACACCATATATTTT
CASSLSASPALLSGNTIYF
>TRBD2|-|TRBV19|TRBJ2-1
TGTGCCAGTAGACCGGTTACGGCTAGCGGGCTTGGCGAGCAGTTCTTC
CASRPVTASGLGEQFF
>-|-|TRBV4-3|TRBJ1-6
TGCGCCAGCAGCCATGGGGACACCAATTCACCCCTCCACTTT
CASSHGDTNSPLHF
>TRBD1|-|TRBV6-2/TRBV6-3|TRBJ2-7
TGTGCCAGCAGTTCCCCGGGACAGGGTCGACAGTACTTC
CASSSPGQGRQYF
>TRBD2|-|TRBV11-3|TRBJ2-1
TGTGCCAGCAGCCGCGAACTCTCAAGCGGGAGGGCGGAGCAGTTCTTC
CASSRELSSGRAEQFF
>-|-|TRBV12-3/TRBV12-4|TRBJ2-2
TGTGCCAGCAGTTTTCAGGCCCCCGGGGAGCTGTTTTTT
CASSFQAPGELFF
>TRBD2|-|TRBV6-1|TRBJ2-1
TGTGCCAGCAGTGAGCGTTCTAGCGGGAGGGATGAGCAGTTCTTC
CASSERSSGRDEQFF
>-|few|TRBV7-2|TRBJ1-5
TGTGCCAGCAGCTTACAGGGAAATCAGCCCCAGCATTTT
CASSLQGNQPQHF
>TRBD1|-|TRBV5-6|TRBJ1-4
TGTGCCAGCAGCTTGGGGGGACAGACTAATGAAAAACTGTTTTTT
CASSLGGQTNEKLFF
>TRBD2|-|TRBV5-1|TRBJ2-2
TGCGCCAGCAGCATTGGGCTAGCGGGGTCCGGGGAGCTGTTTTTT
CASSIGLAGSGELFF
>-|-|TRBV2|TRBJ1-1
TGTGCCAGCAGTGAATCTAGCGACACTGAAGCTTTCTTT
CASSESSDTEAFF